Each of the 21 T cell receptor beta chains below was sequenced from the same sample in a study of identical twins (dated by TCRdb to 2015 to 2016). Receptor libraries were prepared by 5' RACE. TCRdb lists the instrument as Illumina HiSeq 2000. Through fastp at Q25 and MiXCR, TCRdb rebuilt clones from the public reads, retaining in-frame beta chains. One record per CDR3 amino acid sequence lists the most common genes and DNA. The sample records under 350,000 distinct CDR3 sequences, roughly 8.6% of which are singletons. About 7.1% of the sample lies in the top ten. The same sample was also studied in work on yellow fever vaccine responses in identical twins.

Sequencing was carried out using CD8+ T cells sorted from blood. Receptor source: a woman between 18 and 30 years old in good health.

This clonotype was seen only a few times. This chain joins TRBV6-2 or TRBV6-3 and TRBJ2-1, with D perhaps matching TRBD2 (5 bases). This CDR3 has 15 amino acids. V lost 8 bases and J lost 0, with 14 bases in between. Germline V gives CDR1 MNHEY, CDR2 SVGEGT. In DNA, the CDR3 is TGTGCCAGCTCCCCCGGGGAGAGCTCCTACAATGAGCAGTTCTTC. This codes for CASSPGESSYNEQFF.

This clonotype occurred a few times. DNA of the CDR3: TGTGCCAGCAGTTATAGGGGCCAGCGGTTCTACAATGAGCAGTTCTTC. Translated, it gives CASSYRGQRFYNEQFF. The chain carries TRBV6-2 or TRBV6-3 and TRBJ2-1; D may match TRBD1 or TRBD2 (5 bases each). The CDR3 covers 16 residues. Trimming shortened V by 3 bases and J by 3 bases, and 15 bases separated the two germline ends. Germline V lookup: CDR1 MNHEY, CDR2 SVGEGT.

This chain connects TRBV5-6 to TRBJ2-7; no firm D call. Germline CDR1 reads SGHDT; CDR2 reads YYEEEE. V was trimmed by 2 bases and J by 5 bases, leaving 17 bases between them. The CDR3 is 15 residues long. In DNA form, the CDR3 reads TGTGCCAGCAGCTTCAATGCTAGGACCGCGAACGAGCAGTACTTC. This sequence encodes CASSFNARTANEQYF.

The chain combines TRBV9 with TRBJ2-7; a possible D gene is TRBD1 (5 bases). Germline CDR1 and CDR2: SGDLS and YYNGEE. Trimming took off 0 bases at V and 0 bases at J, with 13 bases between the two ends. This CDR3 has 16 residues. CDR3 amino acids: CASSVGSGPSSYEQYF. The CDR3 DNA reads TGTGCCAGCAGCGTAGGGTCAGGGCCAAGCTCCTACGAGCAGTACTTC. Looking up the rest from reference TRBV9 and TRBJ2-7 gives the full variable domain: DSGVTQTPKHLITATGQRVTLRCSPRSGDLSVYWYQQSLDQGLQFLIQYYNGEERAKGNILERFSAQQFPDLHSELNLSSLELGDSALYFCASSVGSGPSSYEQYFGPGTRLTVT.

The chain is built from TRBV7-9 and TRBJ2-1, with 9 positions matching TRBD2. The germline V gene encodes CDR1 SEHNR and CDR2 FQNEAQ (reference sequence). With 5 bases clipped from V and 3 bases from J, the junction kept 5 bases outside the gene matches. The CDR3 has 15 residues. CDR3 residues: CASSPASGDYNEQFF. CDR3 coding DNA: TGTGCCAGCAGCCCTGCTAGCGGGGACTACAATGAGCAGTTCTTC. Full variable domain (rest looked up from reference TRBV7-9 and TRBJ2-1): DTGVSQNPRHKITKRGQNVTFRCDPISEHNRLYWYRQTLGQGPEFLTYFQNEAQLEKSRLLSDRFSAERPKGSFSTLEIQRTEQGDSAMYLCASSPASGDYNEQFFGPGTRLTVL.

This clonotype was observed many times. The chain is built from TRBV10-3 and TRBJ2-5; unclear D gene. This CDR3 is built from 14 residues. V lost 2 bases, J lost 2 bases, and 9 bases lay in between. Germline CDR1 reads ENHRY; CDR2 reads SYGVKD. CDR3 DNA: TGTGCCATCAGTGAGGAGCAGGATCAAGAGACCCAGTACTTC. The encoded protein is CAISEEQDQETQYF.

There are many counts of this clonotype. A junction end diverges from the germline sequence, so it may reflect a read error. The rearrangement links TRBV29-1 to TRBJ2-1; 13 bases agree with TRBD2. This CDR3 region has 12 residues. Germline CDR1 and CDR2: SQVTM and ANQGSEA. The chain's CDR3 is CSVLLAGGLGIF. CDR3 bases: TGCAGCGTTTTACTAGCGGGAGGGCTTGGGATCTTC.

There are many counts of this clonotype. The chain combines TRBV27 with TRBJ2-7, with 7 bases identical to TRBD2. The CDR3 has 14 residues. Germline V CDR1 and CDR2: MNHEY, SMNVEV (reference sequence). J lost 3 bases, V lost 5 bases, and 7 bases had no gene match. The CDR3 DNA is TGTGCCAGCAGTCCGCGCGGGGGAGGCTACGAGCAGTACTTC. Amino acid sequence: CASSPRGGGYEQYF.

In nucleotides, the CDR3 is TGTGCCAGCAGCTTGTTCGGGGTAGCGGGGGATGAAGAGACCCAGTACTTC. It specifies CASSLFGVAGDEETQYF. The chain joins TRBV5-6 to TRBJ2-5, with 9 nucleotides matching TRBD2. The J segment lost 3 bases and the V segment lost 1 base, leaving 10 bases of the junction unmatched. There are 17 residues in the CDR3. CDR1 SGHDT and CDR2 YYEEEE come from the germline V gene.

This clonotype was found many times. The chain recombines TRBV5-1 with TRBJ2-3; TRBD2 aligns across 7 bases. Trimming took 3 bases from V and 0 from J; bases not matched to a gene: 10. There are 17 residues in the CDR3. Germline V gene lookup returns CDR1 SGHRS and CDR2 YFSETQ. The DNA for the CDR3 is TGCGCCAGCAGCTCGATGATAGCGGGCTCTAGCACAGATACGCAGTATTTT. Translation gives CASSSMIAGSSTDTQYF.

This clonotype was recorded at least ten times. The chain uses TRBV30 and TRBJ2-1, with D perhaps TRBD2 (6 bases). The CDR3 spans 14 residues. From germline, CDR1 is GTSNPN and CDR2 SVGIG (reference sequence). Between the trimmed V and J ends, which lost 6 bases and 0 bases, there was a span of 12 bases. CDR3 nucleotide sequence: TGTGCCTGCGGGGGTCAGAGCTCCTACAATGAGCAGTTCTTC. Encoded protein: CACGGQSSYNEQFF.

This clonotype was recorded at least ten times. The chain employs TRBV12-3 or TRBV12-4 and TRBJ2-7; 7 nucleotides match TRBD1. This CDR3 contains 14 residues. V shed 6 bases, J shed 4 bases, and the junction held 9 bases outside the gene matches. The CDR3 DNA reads TGTGCCAGCAGCGCATGGGACAGTCTGTACGAGCAGTACTTC. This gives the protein CASSAWDSLYEQYF.

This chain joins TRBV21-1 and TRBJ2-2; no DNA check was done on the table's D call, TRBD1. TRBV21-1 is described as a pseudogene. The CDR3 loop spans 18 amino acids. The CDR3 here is CASSKERDRDRNTGELFF. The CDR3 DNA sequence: TGTGCCAGCAGCAAAGAAAGGGACCGGGACAGGAACACCGGGGAGCTGTTTTTT.

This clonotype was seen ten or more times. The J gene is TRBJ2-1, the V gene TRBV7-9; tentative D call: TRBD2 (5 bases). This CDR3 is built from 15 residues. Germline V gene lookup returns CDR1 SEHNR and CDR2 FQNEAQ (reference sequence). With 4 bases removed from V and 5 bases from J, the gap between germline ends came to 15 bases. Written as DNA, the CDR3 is TGTGCCAGCAGCTCTCCCCGGGTGAGGGACAATGAGCAGTTCTTC. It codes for CASSSPRVRDNEQFF. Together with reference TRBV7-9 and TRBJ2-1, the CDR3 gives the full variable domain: DTGVSQNPRHKITKRGQNVTFRCDPISEHNRLYWYRQTLGQGPEFLTYFQNEAQLEKSRLLSDRFSAERPKGSFSTLEIQRTEQGDSAMYLCASSSPRVRDNEQFFGPGTRLTVL.

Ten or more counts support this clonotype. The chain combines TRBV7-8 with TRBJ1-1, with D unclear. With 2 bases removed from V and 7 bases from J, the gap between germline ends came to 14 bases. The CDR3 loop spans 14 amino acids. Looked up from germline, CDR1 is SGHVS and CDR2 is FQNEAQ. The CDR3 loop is CASSLLPSWGEAFF. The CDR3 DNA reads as TGTGCCAGCAGCTTATTGCCGTCCTGGGGTGAAGCTTTCTTT.

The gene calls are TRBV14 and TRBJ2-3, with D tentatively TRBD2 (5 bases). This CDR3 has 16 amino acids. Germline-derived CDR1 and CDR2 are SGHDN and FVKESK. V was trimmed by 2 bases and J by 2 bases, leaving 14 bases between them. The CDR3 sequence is CASSQIGGPYTDTQYF. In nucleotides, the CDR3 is TGTGCCAGCAGCCAAATCGGCGGGCCTTACACAGATACGCAGTATTTT.

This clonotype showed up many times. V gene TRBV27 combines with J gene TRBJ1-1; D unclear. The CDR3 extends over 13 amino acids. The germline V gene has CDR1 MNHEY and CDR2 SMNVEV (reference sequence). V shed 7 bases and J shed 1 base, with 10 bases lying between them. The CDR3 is CASMMTQNTEAFF. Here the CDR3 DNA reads TGTGCCAGCATGATGACCCAGAACACTGAAGCTTTCTTT.

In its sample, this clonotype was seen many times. The DNA for the CDR3 is TGTGCCAGTCGGAGGGAAAAGAACACCGGGGAGCTGTTTTTT. Its protein is CASRREKNTGELFF. The chain is built from TRBV7-9 and TRBJ2-2; a possible D gene is TRBD2 (6 bases). Trimming cost V 9 bases and J 1 base, with 12 bases left between them. Germline assignment: CDR1 SEHNR and CDR2 FQNEAQ (reference sequence). The CDR3 loop spans 14 amino acids.

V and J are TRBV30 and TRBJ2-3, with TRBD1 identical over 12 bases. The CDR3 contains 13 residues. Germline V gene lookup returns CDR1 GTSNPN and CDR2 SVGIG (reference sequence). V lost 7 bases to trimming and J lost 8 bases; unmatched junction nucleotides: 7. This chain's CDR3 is CAFRDRGQVTQYF. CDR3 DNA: TGTGCCTTCCGGGACAGGGGGCAGGTTACGCAGTATTTT.

The CDR3 region is CASTTIPTSKETQYF. CDR3 DNA sequence: TGTGCCAGCACCACCATTCCGACTTCTAAAGAGACCCAGTACTTC. The J gene is TRBJ2-5, the V gene TRBV7-8; no firm D call. The germline gives CDR1 SGHVS, CDR2 FQNEAQ. Trimming left V 7 bases short and J 3 bases short, with 18 bases between. This CDR3 has 15 amino acids. Full variable domain (rest looked up from reference TRBV7-8 and TRBJ2-5): GAGVSQSPRYKVAKRGQDVALRCDPISGHVSLFWYQQALGQGPEFLTYFQNEAQLDKSGLPSDRFFAERPEGSVSTLKIQRTQQEDSAVYLCASTTIPTSKETQYFGPGTRLLVL.

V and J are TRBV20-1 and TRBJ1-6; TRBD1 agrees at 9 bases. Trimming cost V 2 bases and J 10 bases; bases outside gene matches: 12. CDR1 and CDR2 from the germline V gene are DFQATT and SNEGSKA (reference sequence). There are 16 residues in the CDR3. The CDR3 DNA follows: TGCAGTGCTAGAAGTTCAACAGGGGGCGCGGGGTCACCCCTCCACTTT. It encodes CSARSSTGGAGSPLHF.